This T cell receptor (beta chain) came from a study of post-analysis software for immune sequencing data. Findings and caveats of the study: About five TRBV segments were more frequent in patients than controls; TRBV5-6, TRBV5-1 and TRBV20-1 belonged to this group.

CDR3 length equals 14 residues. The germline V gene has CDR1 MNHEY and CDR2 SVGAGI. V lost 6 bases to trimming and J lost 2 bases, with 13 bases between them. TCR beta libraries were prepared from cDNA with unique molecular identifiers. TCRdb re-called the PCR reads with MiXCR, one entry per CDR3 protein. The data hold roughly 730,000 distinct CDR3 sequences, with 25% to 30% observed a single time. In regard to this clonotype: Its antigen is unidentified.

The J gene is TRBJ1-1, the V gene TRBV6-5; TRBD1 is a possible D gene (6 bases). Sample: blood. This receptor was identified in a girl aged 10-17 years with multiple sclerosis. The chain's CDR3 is CASRPGHQNTEAFF. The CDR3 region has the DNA TGTGCCAGCAGACCGGGACACCAAAACACTGAAGCTTTCTTT.